The 27 T cell receptor beta chains below all came from one sample that was sequenced in a study of CD8+ T cells in alopecia areata. Sequencing templates came from extracted RNA that was reverse transcribed into cDNA. Only in-frame clones appear in the TCRdb table, and some are missing; sequencing was by immunoSEQ multiplex PCR. The sample holds approximately 210,000 clones, around 65% seen once. Treatment denoted: oral pan-JAK inhibitor, 5-10 mg twice daily. The source material was CD4+ T cells sorted from blood, sampled at week 4, from a patient treated with tofacitinib. These receptor sequences come from a human donor with alopecia areata.

This chain connects TRBV9 to TRBJ2-2, with D perhaps matching TRBD2 (5 bases). Germline V gene lookup returns CDR1 SGDLS and CDR2 YYNGEE. V lost 0 bases and J 7 bases, leaving 10 bases between the germline ends. The CDR3 runs 14 residues. CDR3 DNA sequence: TGTGCCAGCAGCGTAGAGGCCGGAGGCGGGGAGCTGTTTTTT. It codes for CASSVEAGGGELFF.

The genes are TRBV7-2 and TRBJ1-2, with 8 nucleotides matching TRBD1. The V gene end was trimmed by 5 bases and the J gene end by 7 bases; junction bases not matched to a gene: 9. Looked up from germline, CDR1 is SGHTA and CDR2 is FQGNSA. This CDR3 has 14 amino acids. This CDR3 is CASSPSDRDGGYTF. CDR3 sequence (DNA): TGTGCCAGCAGCCCGTCGGACAGGGACGGTGGCTACACCTTC.

The chain employs TRBV4-3 and TRBJ2-3; D unresolved. The CDR3 totals 13 residues. V shed 5 bases and J shed 1 base, with 7 bases lying between them. Germline V gene data show CDR1 as LGHNA and CDR2 as YSLEER. As DNA, the CDR3 is TGCGCCAGCAGCTTAAGGGGCACAGATACGCAGTATTTT. Translation gives CASSLRGTDTQYF.

This chain connects TRBV2 to TRBJ2-3, with TRBD1 matching 7 bases. V gave up 2 bases and J gave up 1 base; unmatched junction bases: 6. CDR3 size: 16 residues. Germline lookup yields CDR1 SNHLY and CDR2 FYNNEI. CDR3 residues: CASSERAGGRTDTQYF. The CDR3 region has the DNA TGTGCCAGCAGTGAAAGGGCAGGGGGACGCACAGATACGCAGTATTTT.

The chain is built from TRBV29-1 and TRBJ1-2, with 8 bases matching TRBD1. This CDR3 has 13 residues. The J segment lost 4 bases and the V segment lost 6 bases, leaving 7 bases of the junction unmatched. Germline CDR1 reads SQVTM; CDR2 reads ANQGSEA. Here the CDR3 DNA reads TGCAGCGTCAGGGGGCGTATAAGCTATGGCTACACCTTC. Translating gives CSVRGRISYGYTF.

This chain uses TRBV30 with TRBJ1-1, with 7 bases matching TRBD1. Germline CDR1 and CDR2: GTSNPN and SVGIG (reference sequence). V lost 2 bases and J lost 4; bases outside the gene matches: 4. The CDR3 is 13 amino acids. CDR3 DNA: TGTGCCTGGAGTTCACAGGGGATCACTGAAGCTTTCTTT. This translates into CAWSSQGITEAFF.

The gene calls are TRBV30 and TRBJ1-1; D remains ambiguous. Trimming removed 2 bases at V and 7 bases at J, with 5 bases between. This CDR3 contains 10 residues. Looked up from germline, CDR1 is GTSNPN and CDR2 is SVGIG (reference sequence). The CDR3 DNA reads as TGTGCCTGGAGTTCGAGTGAAGCTTTCTTT. Its translation is CAWSSSEAFF.

CDR3 in amino acids: CASSSWRQGFSSGNTIYF. The CDR3 DNA reads TGTGCCAGCAGCTCATGGAGACAGGGTTTTTCTTCTGGAAACACCATATATTTT. The V and J genes are TRBV7-9 and TRBJ1-3; 7 nucleotides match TRBD1. The CDR3 is 18 amino acids. Germline trimming cut 4 bases from V and 1 base from J; bases unmatched to any gene: 13. Germline CDR1 SEHNR, CDR2 FQNEAQ (reference sequence).

The sample holds a few counts of this clone. The chain employs TRBV6-5 and TRBJ2-1; the D call may be TRBD1 or TRBD2 (5 bases each). The length of the CDR3 is 15 residues. Germline V gene lookup returns CDR1 MNHEY and CDR2 SVGAGI. The V gene lost 2 bases and the J gene lost 8 bases, with 16 bases spanning the gap. In DNA, the CDR3 is TGTGCCAGCAGTTACGAAGGGGTTCCGAGGGATGAGCAGTTCTTC. As protein: CASSYEGVPRDEQFF.

This chain uses TRBV5-4 with TRBJ2-7; 8 bases line up with TRBD2. This CDR3 contains 15 residues. Germline loops: CDR1 SGHNT, CDR2 YYREEE (reference sequence). Germline trimming cut 4 bases from V and 2 bases from J; bases unmatched to any gene: 8. CDR3 bases: TGTGCCAGCAGCCCCGCGGGGGGATCCGCCTACGAGCAGTACTTC. Translated: CASSPAGGSAYEQYF.

The chain is built from TRBV30 and TRBJ1-5; D call uncertain. This CDR3 is built from 13 residues. Per germline, CDR1 GTSNPN and CDR2 SVGIG (reference sequence). Trimming cost V 1 base and J 1 base, with 5 bases left between them. The CDR3 reads CAWSARSNQPQHF. CDR3 DNA: TGTGCCTGGAGTGCCAGAAGCAATCAGCCCCAGCATTTT.

The chain carries TRBV5-4 and TRBJ1-1, with 7 bases aligning to TRBD1. The CDR3 totals 11 residues. Trimming removed 8 bases from V and 8 bases from J; junction bases left unmatched: 6. Germline CDR1 reads SGHNT; CDR2 reads YYREEE (reference sequence). Here the CDR3 DNA reads TGTGCCAGTTACGAGGGGGCAGAAGCTTTCTTT. Amino acid sequence: CASYEGAEAFF. The full variable domain, in which reference TRBV5-4 and TRBJ1-1 provide the parts outside the CDR3, is ETGVTQSPTHLIKTRGQQVTLRCSSQSGHNTVSWYQQALGQGPQFIFQYYREEENGRGNFPPRFSGLQFPNYSSELNVNALELDDSALYLCASYEGAEAFFGQGTRLTVV.

This chain joins TRBV18 and TRBJ1-5; TRBD1 agrees at 7 bases. V dropped 6 bases and J dropped 1; count of bases not matched to a gene: 6. CDR3 length equals 15 residues. The V gene's germline CDR1 is KGHSH and CDR2 LQKENI. The CDR3 is CASSPGGLSNQPQHF. In nucleotides, the CDR3 is TGTGCCAGCTCTCCAGGGGGACTAAGCAATCAGCCCCAGCATTTT.

This clone has a handful of counts. The chain carries TRBV19 and TRBJ2-1, with D perhaps TRBD1 (6 bases). Germline CDR1 reads LNHDA; CDR2 reads SQIVND (reference sequence). The CDR3 sequence is 16 residues long. The germline V and J ends were trimmed by 6 bases and 1 base, with 16 bases remaining between them. DNA for the CDR3: TGTGCCAGTAGACTACAGGGTGCAGGATCCTACAATGAGCAGTTCTTC. Protein sequence: CASRLQGAGSYNEQFF.

CDR3 residues: CAWTLPGTGYYEQYF. The CDR3, as DNA: TGTGCCTGGACTCTACCCGGGACAGGGTACTACGAGCAGTACTTC. The chain carries TRBV30 and TRBJ2-5, with 9 bases fitting TRBD1. The J call may be wrong; the DNA end is better matched by TRBJ2-7. This CDR3 contains 15 residues. The germline V gene encodes CDR1 GTSNPN and CDR2 SVGIG (reference sequence).

The chain joins TRBV7-2 to TRBJ2-3; D may be TRBD2 (5 bases). Deletions cut 0 bases from V and 2 bases from J, with 12 bases between. CDR1 SGHTA and CDR2 FQGNSA come from the germline V gene. This CDR3 is 16 amino acids long. In DNA form, the CDR3 reads TGTGCCAGCAGCTTAGCCGGACTGACCATCACAGATACGCAGTATTTT. Protein product: CASSLAGLTITDTQYF.

The rearrangement uses TRBV15 and TRBJ1-6; D might be TRBD1 (5 bases). The CDR3 is 13 residues long. V was trimmed by 7 bases and J by 13 bases, leaving 17 bases between them. The germline gives CDR1 LNHNV, CDR2 YYDKDF (reference sequence). The CDR3 region has the DNA TGTGCCACCACTTCGGGACTTTTTTTCCCCCTCCACTTT. Its translation: CATTSGLFFPLHF.

The J gene is TRBJ1-4, the V gene TRBV2; D is ambiguous. Trimming cost V 2 bases and J 5 bases, with 0 bases left between them. The CDR3 totals 11 residues. The germline V gene encodes CDR1 SNHLY and CDR2 FYNNEI. This CDR3 is CASSENEKLFF. The CDR3 DNA reads TGTGCCAGCAGTGAAAATGAAAAACTGTTTTTT.

In its sample, this clone was seen a few times. The chain couples TRBV30 to TRBJ2-3, with D possibly TRBD1 on 5 matching bases. CDR1 is GTSNPN and CDR2 is SVGIG in the germline V gene (reference sequence). The V end was cut by 0 bases, the J end by 1 base, with 8 bases between. The CDR3 totals 14 residues. The CDR3 protein is CAWSVGVGTDTQYF. The DNA for the CDR3 is TGTGCCTGGAGTGTAGGGGTGGGCACAGATACGCAGTATTTT.

This rearrangement joins TRBV4-3 to TRBJ2-6; possibly TRBD2 for D (5 bases). Trimming pared 4 bases from V and 2 bases from J, leaving 15 bases between. The CDR3 totals 17 residues. Germline CDR1 reads LGHNA; CDR2 reads YSLEER. The CDR3 protein is CASSPARGQAGANVLTF. As DNA, the CDR3 is TGCGCCAGCAGCCCTGCACGAGGGCAGGCTGGGGCCAACGTCCTGACTTTC.

The V and J genes are TRBV9 and TRBJ2-1; 10 bases align to TRBD2. The V and J ends lost 2 bases and 6 bases, in that order; junction bases with no gene match: 14. CDR3 length: 18 amino acids. The germline gives CDR1 SGDLS, CDR2 YYNGEE. CDR3 DNA: TGTGCCAGCAGCGTGGGGAGCGGGGGGGCCGCGAGGGTCAATGAGCAGTTCTTC. It yields the protein CASSVGSGGAARVNEQFF.

The chain recombines TRBV5-6 with TRBJ2-5, with TRBD1 as a possible D gene (6 bases). The CDR3 is 16 residues long. Germline V gene lookup returns CDR1 SGHDT and CDR2 YYEEEE. Trimming removed 3 bases from V and 0 bases from J, with 15 bases in between. The CDR3 nucleotides read TGTGCCAGCAGCTACACAGGGCCTATGTACCAAGAGACCCAGTACTTC. It encodes CASSYTGPMYQETQYF.

This chain uses TRBV9 with TRBJ1-2, with D possibly TRBD1 on 6 matching bases. V was shortened by 0 bases and J by 3 bases, with 12 bases between the two germline ends. Germline assignment: CDR1 SGDLS and CDR2 YYNGEE. The CDR3 consists of 15 residues. The CDR3 loop is CASSVDRGQHYGYTF. The CDR3 DNA reads TGTGCCAGCAGCGTAGACCGAGGACAGCACTATGGCTACACCTTC. The full variable domain, its missing parts supplied by reference TRBV9 and TRBJ1-2, is DSGVTQTPKHLITATGQRVTLRCSPRSGDLSVYWYQQSLDQGLQFLIQYYNGEERAKGNILERFSAQQFPDLHSELNLSSLELGDSALYFCASSVDRGQHYGYTFGSGTRLTVV.

The J gene is TRBJ2-3, the V gene TRBV2; weak D call: TRBD1 (6 bases). Trimming shortened V by 4 bases and J by 0 bases, and 8 bases separated the two germline ends. The germline gives CDR1 SNHLY, CDR2 FYNNEI. This CDR3 is 14 amino acids long. CDR3 sequence (DNA): TGTGCCAGCAGTGTACAGGGAAGCACAGATACGCAGTATTTT. It is translated as CASSVQGSTDTQYF.

The CDR3 DNA reads as TGTGCCTGGAGTGTACTCCAAGAGACCCAGTACTTC. This encodes CAWSVLQETQYF. This sequence joins TRBV30 and TRBJ2-5; D is unresolved. From germline, CDR1 is GTSNPN and CDR2 SVGIG (reference sequence). Trimming shortened V by 0 bases and J by 1 base, and 3 bases separated the two germline ends. This CDR3 region has 12 residues.

This chain uses TRBV29-1 with TRBJ1-6; no definite D call. CDR1 is SQVTM and CDR2 is ANQGSEA in the germline V gene. CDR3 length: 15 residues. V lost 8 bases and J lost 5, with 19 bases in between. The CDR3 nucleotides are TGCAGCATACGAACGACCGGGTCCAATAATTCACCCCTCCACTTT. Translated, it gives CSIRTTGSNNSPLHF.

The J gene is TRBJ2-5, the V gene TRBV9, with 7 bases lining up with TRBD2. Germline V gives CDR1 SGDLS, CDR2 YYNGEE. The ends lost 4 bases at V and 5 bases at J; junction bases unmatched: 5. This CDR3 has 13 amino acids. CDR3 coding DNA: TGTGCCAGCAGCCCTCCCGGGGGGGAGACCCAGTACTTC. It yields the protein CASSPPGGETQYF.